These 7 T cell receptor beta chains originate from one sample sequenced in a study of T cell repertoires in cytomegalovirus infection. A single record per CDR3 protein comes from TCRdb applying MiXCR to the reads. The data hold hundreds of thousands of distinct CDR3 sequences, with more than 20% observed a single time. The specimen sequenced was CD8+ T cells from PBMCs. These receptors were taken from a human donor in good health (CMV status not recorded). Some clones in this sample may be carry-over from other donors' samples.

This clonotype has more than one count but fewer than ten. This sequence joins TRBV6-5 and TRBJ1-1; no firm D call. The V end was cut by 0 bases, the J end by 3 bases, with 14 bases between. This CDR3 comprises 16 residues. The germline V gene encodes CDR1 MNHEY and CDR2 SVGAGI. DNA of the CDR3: TGTGCCAGCAGTTACTCCCAAAAGGTTTTCGACACTGAAGCTTTCTTT. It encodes CASSYSQKVFDTEAFF.

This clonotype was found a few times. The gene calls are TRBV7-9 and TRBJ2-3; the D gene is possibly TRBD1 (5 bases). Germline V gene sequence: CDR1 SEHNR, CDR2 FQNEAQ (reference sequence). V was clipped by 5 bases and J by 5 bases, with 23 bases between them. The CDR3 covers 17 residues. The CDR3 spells CASSSKDSLTQRDTQYF. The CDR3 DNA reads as TGTGCCAGCAGCAGTAAAGACAGTTTGACTCAGCGAGATACGCAGTATTTT.

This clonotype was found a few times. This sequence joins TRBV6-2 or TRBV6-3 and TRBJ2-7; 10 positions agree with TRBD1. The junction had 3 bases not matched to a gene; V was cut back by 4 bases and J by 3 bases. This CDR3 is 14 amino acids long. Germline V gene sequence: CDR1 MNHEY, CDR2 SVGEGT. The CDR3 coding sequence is TGTGCCAGCAGTTTGACAGGGGGCTACTACGAGCAGTACGTC. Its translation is CASSLTGGYYEQYV.

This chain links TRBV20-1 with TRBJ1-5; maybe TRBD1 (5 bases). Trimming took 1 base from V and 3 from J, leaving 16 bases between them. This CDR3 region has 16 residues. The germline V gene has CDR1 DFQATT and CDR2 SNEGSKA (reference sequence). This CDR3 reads CSARGRRDGTNQPQHF. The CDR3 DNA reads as TGCAGTGCTAGAGGAAGGAGGGATGGGACCAATCAGCCCCAGCATTTT.

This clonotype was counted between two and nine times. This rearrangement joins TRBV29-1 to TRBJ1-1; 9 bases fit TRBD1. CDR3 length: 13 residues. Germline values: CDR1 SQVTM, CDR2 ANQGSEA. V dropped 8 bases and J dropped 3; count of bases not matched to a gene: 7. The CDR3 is CSHTGGKDTEAFF. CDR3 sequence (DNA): TGCAGCCACACAGGGGGCAAGGACACTGAAGCTTTCTTT.

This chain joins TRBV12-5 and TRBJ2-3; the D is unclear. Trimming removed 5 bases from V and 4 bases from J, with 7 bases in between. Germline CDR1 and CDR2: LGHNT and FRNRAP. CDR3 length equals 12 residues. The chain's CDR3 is CASGHQPDTQYF. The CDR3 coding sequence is TGTGCTAGTGGTCACCAGCCAGATACGCAGTATTTT. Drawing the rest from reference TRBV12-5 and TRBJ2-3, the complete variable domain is DARVTQTPRHKVTEMGQEVTMRCQPILGHNTVFWYRQTMMQGLELLAYFRNRAPLDDSGMPKDRFSAEMPDATLATLKIQPSEPRDSAVYFCASGHQPDTQYFGPGTRLTVL.

The CDR3 region has the DNA TGCAGCGTTTCGAATAGCGAGAACACCGGGGAGCTGTTTTTT. It translates to CSVSNSENTGELFF. V and J are TRBV29-1 and TRBJ2-2, with D perhaps TRBD2 (5 bases). CDR3 size: 14 residues. CDR1 and CDR2 (germline): SQVTM, ANQGSEA. V was clipped by 5 bases and J by 1 base, with 11 bases between them.